This is a list of T cell receptor beta chains from one sample in a study of beta chain features in type 1 diabetes. Measured with immunoSEQ multiplex PCR; TCRdb has only the in-frame clones, and not every one. Of about 320,000 clones listed, 12% to 15% are singletons. Specimen: central memory CD4+ T cells from blood. The receptor set was obtained from a man in his thirties or forties in good health. Both conserved end residues are part of each CDR3. The D gene is left open where the match is weak. The size entry is marked missing in some rows and otherwise reads once, few, many or a size class.

d_call,v_call,clone_size,j_call,cdr3_aa,cdr3_nt
TRBD1,TRBV6-6,-,TRBJ2-4,CASSYSGQGANIQYF,TGTGCCAGCAGTTACTCCGGACAGGGGGCCAACATTCAGTACTTC
-,TRBV2,few,TRBJ1-2,CASRSGVYNGYTF,TGTGCCAGCAGGTCAGGGGTGTATAATGGCTACACCTTC
TRBD1,TRBV7-9,-,TRBJ1-2,CASTPGTASYGYTF,TGTGCCAGCACCCCGGGGACAGCAAGCTATGGCTACACCTTC
-,TRBV4-1,few,TRBJ2-1,CASSPDRGGSSYNEQFF,TGCGCCAGCAGCCCAGACCGAGGGGGGAGCTCCTACAATGAGCAGTTCTTC
-,TRBV29-1,-,TRBJ1-2,CSASGYYGYTF,TGCAGCGCATCAGGGTACTATGGCTACACCTTC
-,TRBV6-6,-,TRBJ2-3,CASSPTLKDTQYF,TGTGCCAGCAGCCCAACCCTGAAAGATACGCAGTATTTT
-,TRBV6-5,many,TRBJ2-7,CASSYGGRSYEQYF,TGTGCCAGCAGTTATGGAGGACGATCCTACGAGCAGTACTTC
-,TRBV6-1,-,TRBJ2-6,CASSRMGTGANVLTF,TGTGCCAGCAGTCGGATGGGAACTGGGGCCAACGTCCTGACTTTC
-,TRBV5-1,-,TRBJ2-1,CASSFGQGPGNEQFF,TGCGCCAGCAGCTTCGGCCAGGGACCAGGGAATGAGCAGTTCTTC
-,TRBV11-3,-,TRBJ2-1,CASSPASYNEQFF,TGTGCCAGCAGCCCAGCCTCCTACAATGAGCAGTTCTTC
TRBD2,TRBV10-3,-,TRBJ2-3,CATAERGDADTQYF,TGTGCCACCGCAGAGCGGGGGGATGCAGATACGCAGTATTTT
TRBD1,TRBV11-2,-,TRBJ2-5,CASSLTPGGETQYF,TGTGCCAGCAGCTTAACGCCAGGGGGTGAGACCCAGTACTTC
-,TRBV27,-,TRBJ1-2,CASSSNIGGYTF,TGTGCCAGCAGTTCGAACATTGGCGGCTACACCTTC
TRBD1,TRBV5-4,-,TRBJ2-1,CASSKDRVFYNEQFF,TGCGCCAGCAGCAAGGACAGGGTTTTCTACAATGAGCAGTTCTTC
TRBD1,TRBV27,-,TRBJ1-5,CASSLNRGGNQPQHF,TGTGCCAGCAGTTTAAACAGGGGGGGCAATCAGCCCCAGCATTTT
-,TRBV6-5,-,TRBJ1-2,CASSQEGRNYGYTF,TGTGCCAGCAGTCAAGAGGGACGGAACTATGGCTACACCTTC
-,TRBV10-3,-,TRBJ2-7,CASSYGHEQYF,TGTGCCAGCAGTTACGGGCACGAGCAGTACTTC
-,TRBV15,-,TRBJ2-3,CATSRTTRGGTDTQYF,TGTGCCACCAGCAGAACGACTAGAGGAGGCACAGATACGCAGTATTTT
-,TRBV5-6,many,TRBJ2-2,CASSVGTNTGELFF,TGTGCCAGCAGCGTCGGGACGAACACCGGGGAGCTGTTTTTT
TRBD1,TRBV6-5,-,TRBJ1-5,CASRPGQYSNQPQHF,TGTGCCAGCAGACCGGGACAGTATAGCAATCAGCCCCAGCATTTT
TRBD2,TRBV9,-,TRBJ2-3,CASNPGGSQIGTDTQYF,TGTGCCAGCAACCCCGGGGGGTCGCAAATTGGCACAGATACGCAGTATTTT
TRBD2,TRBV27,-,TRBJ2-2,CASSLAGGSTGELFF,TGTGCCAGCAGTTTAGCGGGAGGGAGCACCGGGGAGCTGTTTTTT
-,TRBV6-1,-,TRBJ2-5,CASSEGGGETQYF,TGTGCCAGCAGTGAAGGTGGGGGGGAGACCCAGTACTTC
-,TRBV9,few,TRBJ2-3,CASSVEGAGFGDTQYF,TGTGCCAGCAGCGTAGAAGGAGCTGGGTTCGGGGATACGCAGTATTTT
-,TRBV6-1,-,TRBJ2-3,CASSLDLSTDTQYF,TGTGCCAGCAGTTTGGATCTCAGCACAGATACGCAGTATTTT
TRBD2,TRBV27,few,TRBJ2-3,CASSSRLAGLQRTQYF,TGTGCCAGCAGTTCCCGACTAGCGGGTTTACAGCGAACGCAGTATTTT
-,TRBV5-4,-,TRBJ1-5,CASSSGLSNQPQHF,TGTGCCAGCAGCTCTGGGTTGAGCAATCAGCCCCAGCATTTT